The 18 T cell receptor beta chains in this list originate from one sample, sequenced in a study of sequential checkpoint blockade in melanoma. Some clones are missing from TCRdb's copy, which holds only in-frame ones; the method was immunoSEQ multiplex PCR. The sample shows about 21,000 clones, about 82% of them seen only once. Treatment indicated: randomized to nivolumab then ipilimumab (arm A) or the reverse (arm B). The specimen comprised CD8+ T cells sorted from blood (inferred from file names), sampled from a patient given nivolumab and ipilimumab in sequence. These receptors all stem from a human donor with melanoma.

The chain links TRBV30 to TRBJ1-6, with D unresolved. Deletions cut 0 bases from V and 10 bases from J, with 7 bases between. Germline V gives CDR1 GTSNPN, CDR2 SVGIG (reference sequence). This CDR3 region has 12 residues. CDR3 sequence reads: CAWSVIPSPLHF. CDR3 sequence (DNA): TGTGCCTGGAGTGTAATCCCGTCACCCCTCCACTTT. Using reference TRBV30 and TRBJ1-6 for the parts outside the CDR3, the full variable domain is SQTIHQWPATLVQPVGSPLSLECTVEGTSNPNLYWYRQAAGRGLQLLFYSVGIGQISSEVPQNLSASRPQDRQFILSSKKLLLSDSGFYLCAWSVIPSPLHFGNGTRLTVT.

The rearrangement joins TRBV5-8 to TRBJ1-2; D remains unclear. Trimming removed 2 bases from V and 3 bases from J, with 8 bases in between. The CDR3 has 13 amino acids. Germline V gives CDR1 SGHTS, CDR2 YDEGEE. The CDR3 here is CASSFRGDYGYTF. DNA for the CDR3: TGTGCCAGCAGCTTCCGCGGTGACTATGGCTACACCTTC.

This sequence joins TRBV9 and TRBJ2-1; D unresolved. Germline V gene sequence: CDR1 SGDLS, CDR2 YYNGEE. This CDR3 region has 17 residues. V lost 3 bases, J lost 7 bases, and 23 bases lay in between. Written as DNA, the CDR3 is TGTGCCAGCAGCGGACTGACGACTGGAAACCCGTGGAATGAGCAGTTCTTC. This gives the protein CASSGLTTGNPWNEQFF.

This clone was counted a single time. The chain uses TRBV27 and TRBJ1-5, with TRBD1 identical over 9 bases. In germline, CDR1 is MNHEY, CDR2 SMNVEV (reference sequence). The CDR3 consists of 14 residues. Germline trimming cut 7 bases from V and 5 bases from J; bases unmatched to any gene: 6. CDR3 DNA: TGTGCCAGCACCTCCAGACAGGGGGATCAGCCCCAGCATTTT. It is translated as CASTSRQGDQPQHF.

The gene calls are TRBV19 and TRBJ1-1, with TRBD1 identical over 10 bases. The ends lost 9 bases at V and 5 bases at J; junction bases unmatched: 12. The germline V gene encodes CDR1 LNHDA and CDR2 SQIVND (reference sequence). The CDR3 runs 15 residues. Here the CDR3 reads CASTLGTGVQTEAFF. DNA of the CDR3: TGTGCCAGCACGCTAGGGACAGGGGTTCAAACTGAAGCTTTCTTT.

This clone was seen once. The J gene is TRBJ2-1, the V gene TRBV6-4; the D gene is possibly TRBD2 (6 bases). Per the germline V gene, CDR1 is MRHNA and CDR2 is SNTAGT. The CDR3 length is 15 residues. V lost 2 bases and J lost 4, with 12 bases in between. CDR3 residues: CASSDTLAAYNEQFF. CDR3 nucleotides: TGTGCCAGCAGTGACACGTTAGCGGCATACAATGAGCAGTTCTTC.

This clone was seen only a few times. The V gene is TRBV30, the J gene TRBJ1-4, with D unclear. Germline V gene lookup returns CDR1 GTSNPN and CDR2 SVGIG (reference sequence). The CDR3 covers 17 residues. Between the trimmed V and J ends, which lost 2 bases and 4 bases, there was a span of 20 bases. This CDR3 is CAWSQAGIGRFNEKLFF. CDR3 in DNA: TGTGCCTGGAGTCAAGCGGGGATTGGGAGGTTTAATGAAAAACTGTTTTTT.

The chain's CDR3 is CASRPTSGAGELFF. Here the CDR3 DNA reads TGTGCCAGCAGACCCACTAGCGGGGCCGGGGAGCTGTTTTTT. The chain is built from TRBV28 and TRBJ2-2; 10 bases fit TRBD2. The CDR3 runs 14 residues. CDR1 is MDHEN and CDR2 is SYDVKM in the germline V gene. V trimming: 6 bases; J trimming: 6 bases; junction bases outside the gene matches: 4.

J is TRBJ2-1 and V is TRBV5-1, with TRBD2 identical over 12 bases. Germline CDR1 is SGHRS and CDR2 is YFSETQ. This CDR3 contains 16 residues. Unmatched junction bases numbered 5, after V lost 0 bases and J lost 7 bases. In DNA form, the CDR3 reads TGCGCCAGCAGCTTGGCCTCTAGCGGGAGGGTTAATGAGCAGTTCTTC. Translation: CASSLASSGRVNEQFF.

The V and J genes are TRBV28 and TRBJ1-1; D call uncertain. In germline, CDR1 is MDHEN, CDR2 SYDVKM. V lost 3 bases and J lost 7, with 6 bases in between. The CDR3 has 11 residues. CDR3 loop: CASSFYNEAFF. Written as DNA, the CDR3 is TGTGCCAGCAGTTTTTACAATGAAGCTTTCTTT. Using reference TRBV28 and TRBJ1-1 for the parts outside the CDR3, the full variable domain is DVKVTQSSRYLVKRTGEKVFLECVQDMDHENMFWYRQDPGLGLRLIYFSYDVKMKEKGDIPEGYSVSREKKERFSLILESASTNQTSMYLCASSFYNEAFFGQGTRLTVV.

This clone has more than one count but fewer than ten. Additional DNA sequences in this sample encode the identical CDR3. Here the CDR3 DNA reads TGCGCCAGCAGTGGTGGACTAGCGGGGATTGAGCAGTTCTTC. Amino acid sequence: CASSGGLAGIEQFF. The chain carries TRBV10-1 and TRBJ2-1; TRBD2 aligns across 12 bases. The CDR3 consists of 14 residues. The germline V gene has CDR1 WNHNN and CDR2 SYGVQD (reference sequence). After removal of 4 bases from V and 9 bases from J, the junction contained 4 bases not matched to a gene.

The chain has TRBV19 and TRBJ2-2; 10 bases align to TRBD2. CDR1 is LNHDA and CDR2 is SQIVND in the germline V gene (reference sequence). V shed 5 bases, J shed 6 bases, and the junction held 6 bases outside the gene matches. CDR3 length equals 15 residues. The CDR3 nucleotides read TGTGCCAGTAGTGCAGCGGGGGGGCCGGCCGGGGAGCTGTTTTTT. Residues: CASSAAGGPAGELFF.

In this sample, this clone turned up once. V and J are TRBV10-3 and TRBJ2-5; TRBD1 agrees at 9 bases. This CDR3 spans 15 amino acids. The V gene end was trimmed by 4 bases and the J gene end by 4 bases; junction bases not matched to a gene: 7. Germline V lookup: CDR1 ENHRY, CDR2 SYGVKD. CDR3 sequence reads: CAISVTTGGRETQYF. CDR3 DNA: TGTGCCATCAGTGTGACGACAGGGGGTCGAGAGACCCAGTACTTC.

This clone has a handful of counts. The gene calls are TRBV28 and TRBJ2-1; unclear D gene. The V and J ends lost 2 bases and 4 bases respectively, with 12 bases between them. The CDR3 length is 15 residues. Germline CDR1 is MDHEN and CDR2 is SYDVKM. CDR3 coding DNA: TGTGCCAGCAGTTTACCCGGTTTGTCGTACAATGAGCAGTTCTTC. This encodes CASSLPGLSYNEQFF.

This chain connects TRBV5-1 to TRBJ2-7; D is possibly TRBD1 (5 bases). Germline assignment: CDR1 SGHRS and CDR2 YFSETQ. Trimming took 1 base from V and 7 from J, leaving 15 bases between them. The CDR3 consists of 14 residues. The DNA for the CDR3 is TGCGCCAGCAGCTTGACAGGTGGGGCGGAAGAGCAGTACTTC. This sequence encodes CASSLTGGAEEQYF. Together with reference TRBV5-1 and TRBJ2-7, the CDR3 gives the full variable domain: KAGVTQTPRYLIKTRGQQVTLSCSPISGHRSVSWYQQTPGQGLQFLFEYFSETQRNKGNFPGRFSGRQFSNSRSEMNVSTLELGDSALYLCASSLTGGAEEQYFGPGTRLTVT.

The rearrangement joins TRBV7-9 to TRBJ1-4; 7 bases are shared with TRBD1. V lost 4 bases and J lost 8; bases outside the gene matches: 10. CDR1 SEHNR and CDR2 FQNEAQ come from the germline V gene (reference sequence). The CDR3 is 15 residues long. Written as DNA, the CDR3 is TGTGCCAGCAGCTCTTGGACAGGACACCAGGAAAAACTGTTTTTT. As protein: CASSSWTGHQEKLFF.

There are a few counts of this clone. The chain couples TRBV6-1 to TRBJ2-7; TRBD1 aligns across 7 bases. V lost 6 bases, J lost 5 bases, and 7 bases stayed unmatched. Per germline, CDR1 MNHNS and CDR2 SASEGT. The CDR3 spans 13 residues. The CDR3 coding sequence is TGTGCCAGCAGCTTGGGACAGCGGAACGAGCAGTACTTC. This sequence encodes CASSLGQRNEQYF.

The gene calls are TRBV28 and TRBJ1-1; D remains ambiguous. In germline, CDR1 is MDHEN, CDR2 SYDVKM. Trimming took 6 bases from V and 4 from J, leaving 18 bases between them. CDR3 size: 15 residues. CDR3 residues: CASSLAGPRSTEAFF. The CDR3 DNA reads TGTGCCAGCAGCCTAGCCGGACCGAGAAGCACTGAAGCTTTCTTT.